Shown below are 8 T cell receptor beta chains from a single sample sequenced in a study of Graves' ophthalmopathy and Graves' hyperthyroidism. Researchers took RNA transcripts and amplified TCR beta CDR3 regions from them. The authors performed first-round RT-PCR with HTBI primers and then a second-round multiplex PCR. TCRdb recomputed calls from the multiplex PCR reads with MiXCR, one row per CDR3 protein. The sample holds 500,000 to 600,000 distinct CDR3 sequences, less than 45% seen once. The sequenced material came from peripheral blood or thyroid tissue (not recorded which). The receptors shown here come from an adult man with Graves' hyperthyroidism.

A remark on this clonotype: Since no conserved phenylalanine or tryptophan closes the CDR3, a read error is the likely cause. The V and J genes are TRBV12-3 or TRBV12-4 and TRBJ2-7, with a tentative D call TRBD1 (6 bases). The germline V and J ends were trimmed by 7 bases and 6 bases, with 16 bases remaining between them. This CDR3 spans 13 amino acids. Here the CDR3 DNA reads TGTGCCAGCACCCGTACAGGGCTCAGCGAGCAGTACCTC. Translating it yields CASTRTGLSEQYL.

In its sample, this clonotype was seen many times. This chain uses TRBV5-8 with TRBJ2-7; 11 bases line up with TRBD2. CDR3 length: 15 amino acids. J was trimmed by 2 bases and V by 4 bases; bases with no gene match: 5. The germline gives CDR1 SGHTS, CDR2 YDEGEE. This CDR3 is CASSRGLAETYEQYF. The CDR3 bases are TGTGCCAGCAGCAGGGGACTAGCGGAGACCTACGAGCAGTACTTC.

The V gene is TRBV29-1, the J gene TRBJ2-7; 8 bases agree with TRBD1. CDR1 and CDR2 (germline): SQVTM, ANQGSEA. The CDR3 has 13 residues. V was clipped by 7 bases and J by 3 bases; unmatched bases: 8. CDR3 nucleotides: TGCAGCGGACTGGGACAGGTCGACTACGAGCAGTACTTC. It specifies CSGLGQVDYEQYF.

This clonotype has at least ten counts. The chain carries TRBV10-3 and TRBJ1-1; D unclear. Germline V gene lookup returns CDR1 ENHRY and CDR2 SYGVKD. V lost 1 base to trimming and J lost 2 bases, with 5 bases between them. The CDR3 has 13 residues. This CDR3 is CAISEWENTEAFF. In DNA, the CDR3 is TGTGCCATCAGTGAGTGGGAAAACACTGAAGCTTTCTTT.

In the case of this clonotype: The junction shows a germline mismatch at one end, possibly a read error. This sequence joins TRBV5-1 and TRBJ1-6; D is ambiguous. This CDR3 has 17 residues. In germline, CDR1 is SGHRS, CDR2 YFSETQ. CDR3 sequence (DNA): TGCGCCAGCAGCTTGAGTTCCGGGAGCTCCTATAGTTCACCCCTCCACTTT. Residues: CASSLSSGSSYSSPLHF.

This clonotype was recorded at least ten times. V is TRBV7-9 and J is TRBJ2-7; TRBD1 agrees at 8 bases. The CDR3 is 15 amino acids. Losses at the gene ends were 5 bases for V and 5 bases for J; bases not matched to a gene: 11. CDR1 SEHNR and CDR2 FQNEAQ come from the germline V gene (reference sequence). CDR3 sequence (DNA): TGTGCCAGCAGCCAACCGGACAGGGTCGACGACGAGCAGTACTTC. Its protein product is CASSQPDRVDDEQYF.

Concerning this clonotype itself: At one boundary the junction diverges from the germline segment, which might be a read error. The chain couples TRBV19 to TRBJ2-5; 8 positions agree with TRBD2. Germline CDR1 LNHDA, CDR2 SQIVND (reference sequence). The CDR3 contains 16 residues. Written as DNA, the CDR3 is TGTGCCAGCAGCTTGGTCGGGCGGGGGGAACAAGGGACCCAGTACTTC. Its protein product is CASSLVGRGEQGTQYF.

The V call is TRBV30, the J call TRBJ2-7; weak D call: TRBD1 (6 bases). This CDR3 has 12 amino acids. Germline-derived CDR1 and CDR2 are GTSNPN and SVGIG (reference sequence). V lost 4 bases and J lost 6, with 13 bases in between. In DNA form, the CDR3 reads TGTGCCTGGACCGACAACAGGGTCGAGCAGTACTTC. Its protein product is CAWTDNRVEQYF.